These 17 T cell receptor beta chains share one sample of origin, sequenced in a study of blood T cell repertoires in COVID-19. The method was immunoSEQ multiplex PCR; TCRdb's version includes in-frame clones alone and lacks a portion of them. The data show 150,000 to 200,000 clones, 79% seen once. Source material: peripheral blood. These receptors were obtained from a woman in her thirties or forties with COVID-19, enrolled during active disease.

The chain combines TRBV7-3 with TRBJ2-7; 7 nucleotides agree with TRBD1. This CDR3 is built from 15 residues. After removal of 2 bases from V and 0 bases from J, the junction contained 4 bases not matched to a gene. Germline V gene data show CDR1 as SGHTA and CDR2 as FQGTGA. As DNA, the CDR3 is TGTGCCAGCAGCTTAGCAACAGGGGACTCCTACGAGCAGTACTTC. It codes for CASSLATGDSYEQYF.

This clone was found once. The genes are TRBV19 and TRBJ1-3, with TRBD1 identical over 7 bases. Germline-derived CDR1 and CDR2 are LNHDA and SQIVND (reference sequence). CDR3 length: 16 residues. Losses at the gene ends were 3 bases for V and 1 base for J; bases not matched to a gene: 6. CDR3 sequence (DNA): TGTGCCAGTAGTATTGACCTGGGACAGTCTGGAAACACCATATATTTT. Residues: CASSIDLGQSGNTIYF.

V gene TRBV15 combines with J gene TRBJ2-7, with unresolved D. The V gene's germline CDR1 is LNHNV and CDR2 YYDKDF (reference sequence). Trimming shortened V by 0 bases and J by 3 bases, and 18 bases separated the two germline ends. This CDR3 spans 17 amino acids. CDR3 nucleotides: TGTGCCACCAGCAGAGATCGTGTCCGAAGAGGATTCTACGAGCAGTACTTC. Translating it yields CATSRDRVRRGFYEQYF.

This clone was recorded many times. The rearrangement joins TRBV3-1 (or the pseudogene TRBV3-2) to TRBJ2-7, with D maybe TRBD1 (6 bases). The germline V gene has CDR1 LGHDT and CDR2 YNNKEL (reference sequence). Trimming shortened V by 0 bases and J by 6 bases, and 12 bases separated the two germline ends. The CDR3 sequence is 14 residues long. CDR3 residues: CASSQETGISEQYF. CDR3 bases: TGTGCCAGCAGCCAAGAAACAGGGATAAGCGAGCAGTACTTC.

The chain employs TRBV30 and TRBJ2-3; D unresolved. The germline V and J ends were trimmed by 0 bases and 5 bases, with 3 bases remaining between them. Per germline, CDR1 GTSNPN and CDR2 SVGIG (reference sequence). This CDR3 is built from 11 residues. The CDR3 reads CAWSVRDTQYF. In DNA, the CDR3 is TGTGCCTGGAGTGTGAGAGATACGCAGTATTTT.

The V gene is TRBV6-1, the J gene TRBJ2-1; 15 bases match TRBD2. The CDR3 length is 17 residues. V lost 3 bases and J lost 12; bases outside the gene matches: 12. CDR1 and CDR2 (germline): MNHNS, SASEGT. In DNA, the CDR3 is TGTGCCAGCAGTGATGGACTAGCGGGAGGGCCGACGAAAGGGCAGTTCTTC. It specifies CASSDGLAGGPTKGQFF.

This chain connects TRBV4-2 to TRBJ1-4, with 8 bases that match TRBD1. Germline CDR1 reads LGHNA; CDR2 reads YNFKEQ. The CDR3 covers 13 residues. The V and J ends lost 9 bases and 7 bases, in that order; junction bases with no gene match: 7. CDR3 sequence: CASMTGVGEKLFF. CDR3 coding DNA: TGTGCCAGTATGACAGGGGTGGGTGAAAAACTGTTTTTT.

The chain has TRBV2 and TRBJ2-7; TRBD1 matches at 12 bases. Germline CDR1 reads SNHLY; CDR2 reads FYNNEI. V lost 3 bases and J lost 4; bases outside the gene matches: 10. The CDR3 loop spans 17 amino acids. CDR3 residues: CASSELTSGQGAYEQYF. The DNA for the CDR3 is TGTGCCAGCAGTGAGCTCACCTCGGGACAGGGGGCTTACGAGCAGTACTTC.

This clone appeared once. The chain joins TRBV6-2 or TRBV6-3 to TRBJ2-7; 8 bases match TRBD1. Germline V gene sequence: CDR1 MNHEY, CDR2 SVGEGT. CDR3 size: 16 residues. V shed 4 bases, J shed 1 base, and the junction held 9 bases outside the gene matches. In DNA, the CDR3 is TGTGCCAGCAGTTCCCCCCCCCGGACAGGGTCCTACGAGCAGTACTTC. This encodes CASSSPPRTGSYEQYF.

CDR3 DNA sequence: TGTGCCAGCAGACGGGATTCGTCAACAACTGAAGCTTTCTTT. Its translation is CASRRDSSTTEAFF. The rearrangement uses TRBV6-5 and TRBJ1-1; D unresolved. Germline CDR1 MNHEY, CDR2 SVGAGI. The length of the CDR3 is 14 residues. V gave up 6 bases and J gave up 5 bases, with 16 bases separating them.

This chain's CDR3 is CASSQETSSVYSTDTQYF. CDR3 sequence (DNA): TGTGCCAGCAGCCAAGAAACCTCCAGCGTATATAGCACAGATACGCAGTATTTT. The V call is TRBV3-1 (or the pseudogene TRBV3-2), the J call TRBJ2-3; the D is unclear. Germline-derived CDR1 and CDR2 are LGHDT and YNNKEL (reference sequence). The length of the CDR3 is 18 residues. Trimming shortened V by 0 bases and J by 0 bases, and 16 bases separated the two germline ends.

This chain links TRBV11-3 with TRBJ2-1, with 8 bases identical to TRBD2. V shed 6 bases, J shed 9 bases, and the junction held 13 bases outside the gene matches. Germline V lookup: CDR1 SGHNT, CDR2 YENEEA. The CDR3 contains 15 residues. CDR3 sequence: CASSSVAGRLSEQFF. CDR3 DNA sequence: TGTGCCAGCAGTTCCGTAGCGGGACGTCTTAGTGAGCAGTTCTTC. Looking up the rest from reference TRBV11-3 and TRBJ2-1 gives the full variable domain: EAGVVQSPRYKIIEKKQPVAFWCNPISGHNTLYWYLQNLGQGPELLIRYENEEAVDDSQLPKDRFSAERLKGVDSTLKIQPAELGDSAVYLCASSSVAGRLSEQFFGPGTRLTVL.

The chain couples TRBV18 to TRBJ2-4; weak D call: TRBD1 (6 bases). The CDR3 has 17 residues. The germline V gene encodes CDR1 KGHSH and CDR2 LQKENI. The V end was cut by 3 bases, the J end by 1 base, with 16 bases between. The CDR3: CASSPIRPQGAKNIQYF. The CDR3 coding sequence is TGTGCCAGCTCACCTATAAGACCTCAGGGGGCCAAAAACATTCAGTACTTC.

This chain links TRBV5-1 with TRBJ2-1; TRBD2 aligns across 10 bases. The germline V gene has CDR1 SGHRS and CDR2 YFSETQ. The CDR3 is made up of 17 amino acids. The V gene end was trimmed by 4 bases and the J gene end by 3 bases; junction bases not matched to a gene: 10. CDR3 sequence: CASSPGKGTSDYNEQFF. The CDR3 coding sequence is TGCGCCAGCAGCCCTGGAAAGGGGACTAGCGACTACAATGAGCAGTTCTTC.

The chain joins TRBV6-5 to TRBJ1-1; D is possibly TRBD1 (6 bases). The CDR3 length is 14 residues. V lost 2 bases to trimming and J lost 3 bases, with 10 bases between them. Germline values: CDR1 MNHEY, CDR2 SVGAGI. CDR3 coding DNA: TGTGCCAGCAGTTACGGTTGGGGGCACACTGAAGCTTTCTTT. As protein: CASSYGWGHTEAFF.

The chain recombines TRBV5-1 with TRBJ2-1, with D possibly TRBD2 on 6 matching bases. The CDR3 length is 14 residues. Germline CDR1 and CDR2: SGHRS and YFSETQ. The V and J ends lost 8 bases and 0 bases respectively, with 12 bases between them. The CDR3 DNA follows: TGCGCCAGTTACCGGGGGAGCTCCTACAATGAGCAGTTCTTC. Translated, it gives CASYRGSSYNEQFF.

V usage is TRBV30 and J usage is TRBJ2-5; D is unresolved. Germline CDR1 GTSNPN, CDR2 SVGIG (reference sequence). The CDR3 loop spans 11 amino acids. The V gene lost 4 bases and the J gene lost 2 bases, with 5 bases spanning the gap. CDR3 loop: CAWTRQETQYF. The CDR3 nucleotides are TGTGCCTGGACTCGGCAAGAGACCCAGTACTTC.